These T cell receptor beta chains were read from a single sample in a study of blood T cell repertoires in COVID-19. Method: immunoSEQ multiplex PCR; TCRdb's copy keeps in-frame clones and lacks some. The sample lists some 250,000 clones; about 80% were seen once. What was sequenced was peripheral blood. The receptors were gathered from a woman of 80 years or more with acute or convalescent COVID-19. CDR3s include the opening cysteine and the closing phenylalanine or tryptophan. D genes are given only for firm matches. Only some rows state a clone size, as once, few, many or a class for expanded clones.

J gene: TRBJ2-7
D gene: -
CDR3 length: 15
clone size: -
V gene: TRBV20-1
CDR3 DNA: TGCAGTGCTAGTGGGCAGGGCCTGGGGTGGTACGAGCAGTACTTC
CDR3 protein: CSASGQGLGWYEQYF

J gene: TRBJ2-7
D gene: -
CDR3 length: 13
clone size: -
V gene: TRBV7-2
CDR3 DNA: TGTGCCAGCAGCTTAAGAGACTACTACGAGCAGTACTTC
CDR3 protein: CASSLRDYYEQYF

J gene: TRBJ2-3
D gene: TRBD2
CDR3 length: 16
clone size: -
V gene: TRBV9
CDR3 DNA: TGTGCCAGCAGCGTAGGCGCGGGGGAGAGCACAGATACGCAGTATTTT
CDR3 protein: CASSVGAGESTDTQYF

J gene: TRBJ2-7
D gene: TRBD1
CDR3 length: 12
clone size: -
V gene: TRBV6-4
CDR3 DNA: TGTGCCAGCAGTGACTCGACAGGGGCACGGTACTTC
CDR3 protein: CASSDSTGARYF

J gene: TRBJ2-2
D gene: -
CDR3 length: 21
clone size: -
V gene: TRBV21-1
CDR3 DNA: TGTGCCAGCAGCAAAGGTTGCCACAGGGAAAGCGGGGCAGTCAACACCGGGGAGCTGTTTTTT
CDR3 protein: CASSKGCHRESGAVNTGELFF

J gene: TRBJ2-1
D gene: TRBD2
CDR3 length: 14
clone size: few
V gene: TRBV9
CDR3 DNA: TGTGCCAGCAGCGATAGCGGGGGGGCCAATGAGCAGTTCTTC
CDR3 protein: CASSDSGGANEQFF

J gene: TRBJ1-2
D gene: TRBD1
CDR3 length: 15
clone size: -
V gene: TRBV15
CDR3 DNA: TGTGCCACCAGCAGGGCCAAGGACAGGGCCTATGGCTACACCTTC
CDR3 protein: CATSRAKDRAYGYTF

J gene: TRBJ2-1
D gene: TRBD2
CDR3 length: 15
clone size: few
V gene: TRBV15
CDR3 DNA: TGTGCCACCAGCTTACAAGCGGGAGGTGGGAATGAGCAGTTCTTC
CDR3 protein: CATSLQAGGGNEQFF

J gene: TRBJ2-7
D gene: TRBD1
CDR3 length: 16
clone size: -
V gene: TRBV7-6
CDR3 DNA: TGTGCCAGCAGCTTCCCTATGACAGGGTCCTCCTACGAGCAGTACTTC
CDR3 protein: CASSFPMTGSSYEQYF

J gene: TRBJ1-2
D gene: -
CDR3 length: 16
clone size: -
V gene: TRBV5-5
CDR3 DNA: TGTGCCAGCAGCTTGGATTGGCAGGCCGCTAACTATGGCTACACCTTC
CDR3 protein: CASSLDWQAANYGYTF

J gene: TRBJ1-5
D gene: TRBD1
CDR3 length: 16
clone size: -
V gene: TRBV6-6
CDR3 DNA: TGTGCCAGCAGTTACTCTACAGGGGGAGGCAATCAGCCCCAGCATTTT
CDR3 protein: CASSYSTGGGNQPQHF

J gene: TRBJ2-3
D gene: TRBD2
CDR3 length: 17
clone size: -
V gene: TRBV2
CDR3 DNA: TGTGCCAGCAGTAAATGGAGGACTAGCCCTAGACAGGAAACGCAGTATTTT
CDR3 protein: CASSKWRTSPRQETQYF

J gene: TRBJ1-6
D gene: TRBD1
CDR3 length: 18
clone size: -
V gene: TRBV7-2
CDR3 DNA: TGTGCCAGCAGCTCAGCTCCCCTAATTGACAGGGCGGATTCACCCCTCCACTTT
CDR3 protein: CASSSAPLIDRADSPLHF

J gene: TRBJ2-2
D gene: -
CDR3 length: 14
clone size: -
V gene: TRBV19
CDR3 DNA: TGTGCGTGTGGAAGGCAGGGCATCACCGGGGAGCTGTTTTTT
CDR3 protein: CACGRQGITGELFF

J gene: TRBJ2-5
D gene: TRBD1
CDR3 length: 14
clone size: -
V gene: TRBV19
CDR3 DNA: TGTGCCAGTAAGAGGGCAGGGGGCTTAGAGACCCAGTACTTC
CDR3 protein: CASKRAGGLETQYF

J gene: TRBJ1-2
D gene: TRBD1
CDR3 length: 16
clone size: -
V gene: TRBV7-8
CDR3 DNA: TGTGCCAGCAGCTTATTGGGTGGGACAGGGGAATTAGGCTACACCTTC
CDR3 protein: CASSLLGGTGELGYTF

J gene: TRBJ2-4
D gene: TRBD1
CDR3 length: 13
clone size: -
V gene: TRBV5-8
CDR3 DNA: TGTGCCAGGACAGGGTATCCCAAAAACATTCAGTACTTC
CDR3 protein: CARTGYPKNIQYF

J gene: TRBJ1-2
D gene: TRBD1
CDR3 length: 13
clone size: once
V gene: TRBV6-5
CDR3 DNA: TGTGCCAGCAGGTCAGGGGGAACTTATGGCTACACCTTC
CDR3 protein: CASRSGGTYGYTF

J gene: TRBJ2-7
D gene: TRBD1
CDR3 length: 15
clone size: once
V gene: TRBV5-1
CDR3 DNA: TGCGCCAGCAGCTTGGGGCAGGGGGCAACCTACGAGCAGTACTTC
CDR3 protein: CASSLGQGATYEQYF

J gene: TRBJ1-2
D gene: -
CDR3 length: 12
clone size: once
V gene: TRBV29-1
CDR3 DNA: TGCAGCGTTCGCACAGCTAACTATGGCTACACCTTC
CDR3 protein: CSVRTANYGYTF

J gene: TRBJ1-6
D gene: TRBD1
CDR3 length: 16
clone size: -
V gene: TRBV12-5
CDR3 DNA: TGTGCTAGTGGTTTGGTGACAGGGGGCATAGCCCCACCCCTCCACTTT
CDR3 protein: CASGLVTGGIAPPLHF

J gene: TRBJ2-1
D gene: TRBD2
CDR3 length: 15
clone size: -
V gene: TRBV18
CDR3 DNA: TGTGCCAGCTCACCACGGACTAGCGGGAGGGATGAGCAGTTCTTC
CDR3 protein: CASSPRTSGRDEQFF